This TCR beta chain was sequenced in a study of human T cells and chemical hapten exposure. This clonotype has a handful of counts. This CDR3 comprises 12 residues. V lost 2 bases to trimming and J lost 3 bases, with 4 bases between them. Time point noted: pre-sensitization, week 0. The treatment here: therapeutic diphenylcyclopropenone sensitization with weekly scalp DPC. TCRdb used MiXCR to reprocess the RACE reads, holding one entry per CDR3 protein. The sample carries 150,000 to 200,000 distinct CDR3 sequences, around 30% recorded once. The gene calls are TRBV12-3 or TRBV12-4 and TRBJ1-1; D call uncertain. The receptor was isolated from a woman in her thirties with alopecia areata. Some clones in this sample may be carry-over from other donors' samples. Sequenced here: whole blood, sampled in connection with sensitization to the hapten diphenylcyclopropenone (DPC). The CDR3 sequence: CASSLRDTEAFF. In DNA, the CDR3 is TGTGCCAGCAGTTTAAGGGACACTGAAGCTTTCTTT.